This T cell receptor (beta chain) was identified in a study of blood T cell repertoires in COVID-19. The wider study: From T cells, B-cell-depleted T cells, or PBMCs came the material, which was cDNA or gDNA.

Original handling: Scientists estimated how many nucleated cells there were by amplifying reference gene primers. Some clones are missing from TCRdb's copy, which holds only in-frame ones; the method was immunoSEQ multiplex PCR. D and trimming were read from the DNA, whereas the V and J calls and clone size are those reported in that table. This table holds some 200,000 clones, about four fifths found once. The CDR3 extends over 16 amino acids. The genes are TRBV21-1 and TRBJ2-7; the table's D gene call, TRBD2, was not cross checked with the DNA. TRBV21-1 is a known pseudogene. The sequencing input was PBMCs or T cells enriched from blood (not recorded which). This sequence was found in a woman in her 50s with acute COVID-19. CDR3 amino acids: CASSKGLAGEYKEQYF. Written as DNA, the CDR3 is TGTGCCAGCAGCAAGGGACTAGCGGGAGAGTACAAGGAGCAGTACTTC.